These 28 T cell receptor beta chains originate from one sample sequenced in a study of blood T cell repertoires in COVID-19. The assay was immunoSEQ multiplex PCR, and TCRdb's table has in-frame clones only and misses some. The top ten clones hold 10% of a sample with approximately 140,000 clones, roughly 90% of them seen once. Sequenced input: peripheral blood. The receptor source for this set is a man aged 45-65 years with active or convalescent COVID-19.

This chain links TRBV12-3 or TRBV12-4 with TRBJ2-7, with D tentatively TRBD2 (6 bases). This CDR3 is built from 13 residues. V was shortened by 4 bases and J by 4 bases, with 11 bases between the two germline ends. The CDR3 region is CASSSGTPYEQYF. The CDR3 coding sequence is TGTGCCAGCAGTTCCGGGACTCCGTACGAGCAGTACTTC.

The chain couples TRBV6-1 to TRBJ2-1, with D unresolved. V was cut by 2 bases and J by 3 bases, with 11 bases left in between. CDR1 and CDR2 (germline): MNHNS, SASEGT. The CDR3 covers 15 residues. The CDR3: CASSEKYTRYNEQFF. DNA of the CDR3: TGTGCCAGCAGTGAAAAGTATACACGCTACAATGAGCAGTTCTTC.

The chain joins TRBV3-1 (or the pseudogene TRBV3-2) to TRBJ2-3, with D unclear. This CDR3 region has 11 residues. Germline V gene data show CDR1 as LGHDT and CDR2 as YNNKEL (reference sequence). Trimming took off 5 bases at V and 2 bases at J, with 2 bases between the two ends. The CDR3 DNA is TGTGCCAGCAGCTACACAGATACGCAGTATTTT. Translating it yields CASSYTDTQYF.

The V call is TRBV5-1, the J call TRBJ2-7, with unresolved D. Germline CDR1 and CDR2: SGHRS and YFSETQ. This CDR3 is 16 amino acids long. Trimming removed 0 bases from V and 1 base from J, with 14 bases in between. DNA of the CDR3: TGCGCCAGCAGCTTGGCCGCCAGGCAACCTTCCTACGAGCAGTACTTC. It codes for CASSLAARQPSYEQYF.

This clone was seen only a few times. The rearrangement links TRBV29-1 to TRBJ2-3; possible D gene TRBD2, 5 bases. The CDR3 sequence is 15 residues long. With 7 bases removed from V and 1 base from J, the gap between germline ends came to 18 bases. Germline CDR1 SQVTM, CDR2 ANQGSEA. CDR3 protein: CSAGKRSGRTDTQYF. CDR3 bases: TGCAGCGCTGGGAAAAGGAGCGGACGCACAGATACGCAGTATTTT.

The sample holds a few counts of this clone. This rearrangement joins TRBV28 to TRBJ1-1; no definite D call. Germline V gene data show CDR1 as MDHEN and CDR2 as SYDVKM. The length of the CDR3 is 14 residues. Trimming removed 1 base at V and 4 bases at J, with 10 bases between. CDR3 loop: CASSLYGSSTEAFF. CDR3 bases: TGTGCCAGCAGTTTATATGGGTCTAGCACTGAAGCTTTCTTT.

The chain uses TRBV3-1 (or the pseudogene TRBV3-2) and TRBJ1-2; 9 nucleotides align to TRBD1. CDR1 and CDR2 (germline): LGHDT, YNNKEL (reference sequence). With 1 base clipped from V and 4 bases from J, the junction kept 4 bases outside the gene matches. This CDR3 is 15 amino acids long. CDR3 residues: CASSQAGTGLYGYTF. The CDR3 DNA sequence: TGTGCCAGCAGCCAAGCCGGGACAGGGCTCTATGGCTACACCTTC.

The CDR3, as DNA: TGTGCCAGTAGGACGACAGGGTATGGCTATGGCTACACCTTC. Protein product: CASRTTGYGYGYTF. The chain has TRBV19 and TRBJ1-2; 7 positions match TRBD1. This CDR3 contains 14 residues. V lost 6 bases to trimming and J lost 4 bases; unmatched junction nucleotides: 8. Germline V gene sequence: CDR1 LNHDA, CDR2 SQIVND (reference sequence).

V is TRBV5-5 and J is TRBJ1-5; 7 bases are a match to TRBD1. This CDR3 spans 18 amino acids. V shed 1 base, J shed 0 bases, and the junction held 10 bases outside the gene matches. Germline V gives CDR1 SGHKS, CDR2 YYEKEE (reference sequence). The CDR3 sequence: CASSLRDRQSYSNQPQHF. In DNA, the CDR3 is TGTGCCAGCAGCTTGCGGGACAGACAGTCCTATAGCAATCAGCCCCAGCATTTT.

The rearrangement uses TRBV5-4 and TRBJ1-1; 7 bases map to TRBD1. Trimming took 5 bases from V and 5 from J; bases not matched to a gene: 12. Germline V gene sequence: CDR1 SGHNT, CDR2 YYREEE (reference sequence). This CDR3 has 15 residues. The CDR3 DNA reads as TGTGCCAGCAGTCCTCCTGACAGGGTATCAACTGAAGCTTTCTTT. Translated, it gives CASSPPDRVSTEAFF.

The J gene is TRBJ2-1, the V gene TRBV2; tentative D call: TRBD2 (6 bases). CDR1 and CDR2 from the germline V gene are SNHLY and FYNNEI. This CDR3 is built from 13 residues. V was cut by 7 bases and J by 0 bases, with 7 bases left in between. CDR3 nucleotide sequence: TGTGCCAGCAAGGGAGGCTCCTACAATGAGCAGTTCTTC. This sequence encodes CASKGGSYNEQFF. The variable domain in full, with the rest retrieved from reference TRBV2 and TRBJ2-1, is EPEVTQTPSHQVTQMGQEVILRCVPISNHLYFYWYRQILGQKVEFLVSFYNNEISEKSEIFDDQFSVERPDGSNFTLKIRSTKLEDSAMYFCASKGGSYNEQFFGPGTRLTVL.

The rearrangement uses TRBV11-3 and TRBJ2-2; 7 nucleotides align to TRBD1. Germline V gene lookup returns CDR1 SGHNT and CDR2 YENEEA. The CDR3 spans 15 residues. After removal of 5 bases from V and 0 bases from J, the junction contained 3 bases not matched to a gene. The CDR3 protein is CASSRDSSNTGELFF. CDR3 coding DNA: TGTGCCAGCAGCCGGGACAGTTCGAACACCGGGGAGCTGTTTTTT.

The chain employs TRBV3-1 (or the pseudogene TRBV3-2) and TRBJ2-1; 8 nucleotides line up with TRBD2. This CDR3 has 16 amino acids. Germline V gene lookup returns CDR1 LGHDT and CDR2 YNNKEL (reference sequence). The J segment lost 3 bases and the V segment lost 2 bases, leaving 6 bases of the junction unmatched. This chain's CDR3 is CASSQSSGANYNEQFF. Here the CDR3 DNA reads TGTGCCAGCAGCCAAAGTAGCGGGGCGAACTACAATGAGCAGTTCTTC.

This chain uses TRBV5-1 with TRBJ2-1; tentative D call: TRBD1 (6 bases). The CDR3 spans 15 residues. Deletions cut 0 bases from V and 6 bases from J, with 13 bases between. CDR1 and CDR2 (germline): SGHRS, YFSETQ. CDR3 region: CASSLGQAGVNEQFF. In DNA, the CDR3 is TGCGCCAGCAGCTTGGGACAGGCTGGGGTCAATGAGCAGTTCTTC.

This chain uses TRBV18 with TRBJ2-7; TRBD1 agrees at 8 bases. Trimming took 5 bases from V and 2 from J; bases not matched to a gene: 5. Per the germline V gene, CDR1 is KGHSH and CDR2 is LQKENI. This CDR3 contains 14 residues. The CDR3 region has the DNA TGTGCCAGCTCATCTCGACAGGGGACCTACGAGCAGTACTTC. It yields the protein CASSSRQGTYEQYF.

The rearrangement joins TRBV7-9 to TRBJ1-4, with 10 bases fitting TRBD1. J lost 3 bases, V lost 2 bases, and 12 bases had no gene match. CDR1 is SEHNR and CDR2 is FQNEAQ in the germline V gene (reference sequence). CDR3 length: 19 amino acids. CDR3 loop: CASSLSGQGHPHANEKLFF. The CDR3 coding sequence is TGTGCCAGCAGCTTATCGGGACAGGGGCATCCTCACGCTAATGAAAAACTGTTTTTT.

The rearrangement links TRBV24-1 to TRBJ1-5; 9 positions match TRBD1. The trim removed 9 bases at V and 0 bases at J, leaving 2 bases unmatched. The CDR3 is 14 residues long. CDR1 is KGHDR and CDR2 is SFDVKD in the germline V gene. The CDR3 nucleotides are TGTGCCACCGGGACAGGGCATAGCAATCAGCCCCAGCATTTT. Amino acids: CATGTGHSNQPQHF.

The rearrangement joins TRBV5-4 to TRBJ1-1; D is undetermined. Trimming cost V 4 bases and J 4 bases, with 8 bases left between them. The CDR3 runs 12 residues. CDR1 is SGHNT and CDR2 is YYREEE in the germline V gene (reference sequence). The CDR3 region is CASSLRATEAFF. In DNA form, the CDR3 reads TGTGCCAGCAGCCTGAGGGCCACTGAAGCTTTCTTT.

This clone was counted once. V is TRBV9 and J is TRBJ2-3; 8 positions agree with TRBD1. V shed 3 bases and J 4 bases; nucleotides not matched to a gene: 10. The germline CDR1 and CDR2 sequences are SGDLS and YYNGEE. There are 16 residues in the CDR3. CDR3 loop: CASSAYPQGAPDTQYF. The DNA for the CDR3 is TGTGCCAGCAGCGCGTACCCCCAGGGGGCCCCAGATACGCAGTATTTT. Variable domain in full (rest from reference TRBV9 and TRBJ2-3): DSGVTQTPKHLITATGQRVTLRCSPRSGDLSVYWYQQSLDQGLQFLIQYYNGEERAKGNILERFSAQQFPDLHSELNLSSLELGDSALYFCASSAYPQGAPDTQYFGPGTRLTVL.

CDR3 in amino acids: CASSLGTGSYNEQFF. In nucleotides, the CDR3 is TGTGCCAGCAGCCTCGGGACAGGGAGCTACAATGAGCAGTTCTTC. V and J are TRBV6-5 and TRBJ2-1, with 9 bases that match TRBD1. Trimming took 6 bases from V and 3 from J; bases not matched to a gene: 6. The CDR3 consists of 15 residues. CDR1 and CDR2 from the germline V gene are MNHEY and SVGAGI.

The rearrangement links TRBV7-2 to TRBJ1-4, with D uncertain. V was cut by 11 bases and J by 6 bases, with 10 bases left in between. This CDR3 has 11 residues. Germline CDR1 SGHTA, CDR2 FQGNSA. CDR3 loop: CAGPHDEKLFF. CDR3 DNA: TGTGCCGGGCCGCATGATGAAAAACTGTTTTTT.

The chain is built from TRBV5-4 and TRBJ2-7, with D uncertain. Trimming pared 3 bases from V and 6 bases from J, leaving 16 bases between. Per germline, CDR1 SGHNT and CDR2 YYREEE (reference sequence). CDR3 length equals 14 residues. CDR3 protein: CASSSLDPPREQYF. The DNA for the CDR3 is TGTGCCAGCAGCTCGCTAGACCCCCCCCGCGAGCAGTACTTC.

In its sample, this clone was seen a few times. This chain uses TRBV4-3 with TRBJ2-7; the D gene is possibly TRBD1 (6 bases). V shed 3 bases and J shed 4 bases, with 10 bases lying between them. Per the germline V gene, CDR1 is LGHNA and CDR2 is YSLEER. The CDR3 loop spans 13 amino acids. Written as DNA, the CDR3 is TGCGCCAGCAGCCAGGACAGAGGATACGAGCAGTACTTC. It codes for CASSQDRGYEQYF.

This chain connects TRBV27 to TRBJ1-2; 8 nucleotides align to TRBD1. Germline V gives CDR1 MNHEY, CDR2 SMNVEV (reference sequence). Trimming took 2 bases from V and 0 from J; bases not matched to a gene: 8. The CDR3 sequence is 17 residues long. CDR3 amino acids: CASSLRTGMEANYGYTF. The CDR3 DNA sequence: TGTGCCAGCAGTTTACGGACAGGGATGGAAGCTAACTATGGCTACACCTTC.

This clone was detected only a few times. CDR3 protein: CASEGFRSTHNPESYNEQFF. The DNA for the CDR3 is TGTGCCAGTGAGGGCTTCCGATCGACCCACAACCCAGAATCCTACAATGAGCAGTTCTTC. This sequence joins TRBV19 and TRBJ2-1; perhaps TRBD2 as D (5 bases). V dropped 8 bases and J dropped 1 base, with 30 bases sitting between them. CDR1 and CDR2 from the germline V gene are LNHDA and SQIVND (reference sequence). This CDR3 region has 20 residues.

This rearrangement joins TRBV7-9 to TRBJ1-4, with TRBD1 matching 7 bases. V was pared by 5 bases and J by 4 bases, with 7 bases of the junction left unmatched. The CDR3 is made up of 15 amino acids. Germline CDR1 is SEHNR and CDR2 is FQNEAQ (reference sequence). In nucleotides, the CDR3 is TGTGCCAGCAGCCCCGGGACAGTTCTTAATGAAAAACTGTTTTTT. Residues: CASSPGTVLNEKLFF.

Written as DNA, the CDR3 is TGTGCCACCAGCACCGGACACGCCGGCGAGCAGTACTTC. It is translated as CATSTGHAGEQYF. The chain uses TRBV15 and TRBJ2-7; a weak D match, TRBD1 (5 bases). This CDR3 region has 13 residues. The V gene's germline CDR1 is LNHNV and CDR2 YYDKDF (reference sequence). Trimming pared 4 bases from V and 6 bases from J, leaving 13 bases between.

The chain is built from TRBV7-2 and TRBJ1-2, with TRBD1 identical over 10 bases. V gave up 5 bases and J gave up 5 bases; unmatched junction bases: 17. Germline V gene data show CDR1 as SGHTA and CDR2 as FQGNSA. The CDR3 has 18 residues. For the CDR3, the DNA is TGTGCCAGCAGCCCCCAGGGAGGGACAGGGGCTTTGGGGTATGGCTACACCTTC. The encoded protein is CASSPQGGTGALGYGYTF.